This T cell receptor (beta chain) was documented in a study of OX40 agonist ivuxolimab in advanced cancers. The germline V gene encodes CDR1 MDHEN and CDR2 SYDVKM. V lost 2 bases and J 7 bases, leaving 12 bases between the germline ends. This CDR3 comprises 14 residues. Using immunoSEQ multiplex PCR, the repertoire was profiled, and TCRdb retains in-frame clones only, with some absent. The table lists 65,000 to 70,000 clones, roughly 73% of them singletons. This clone appeared once. Specimen: CD4+ or CD8+ T cells sorted from blood, collected in a trial of the OX40 agonist ivuxolimab. The V gene is TRBV28, the J gene TRBJ2-1; perhaps TRBD2 as D (5 bases). The sequence was collected from an adult with an advanced solid tumor such as melanoma, head and neck, liver or kidney cancer. This CDR3 is CASSLIAGANEQFF. CDR3 bases: TGTGCCAGCAGTTTAATTGCGGGTGCGAATGAGCAGTTCTTC.